These T cell receptor beta chains were read from a single sample in a study of post-analysis software for immune sequencing data. Via MiXCR, TCRdb re-called the PCR reads, giving one row per CDR3 protein. Of roughly 580,000 distinct CDR3 sequences in the sample, about 40% were seen once. The sample comprised blood. These receptors all come from a girl aged 10-17 years with multiple sclerosis. Each CDR3 is given with its conserved first and last residue. A D gene is named only where the DNA matches it firmly. Some rows mark clone size as missing; the rest say once, few, many or name a class of expanded clone.

TRBJ1-3,NA,NA,TRBV7-9,CASSVNTAGHSGNTIYF,TGTGCCAGCAGCGTAAATACGGCAGGACACTCTGGAAACACCATATATTTT
TRBJ2-7,many,TRBD2,TRBV4-2,CASSQEGTSAAYEQYF,TGTGCCAGCAGCCAAGAAGGGACTAGCGCCGCCTACGAGCAGTACTTC
TRBJ2-7,many,NA,TRBV29-1,CSVVTGEADEQYF,TGCAGCGTTGTAACAGGGGAGGCAGACGAGCAGTACTTC
TRBJ2-1,NA,NA,TRBV12-3/TRBV12-4,CASRPSEYNEQFF,TGTGCCAGCAGACCTAGCGAGTACAATGAGCAGTTCTTC
TRBJ2-4,NA,NA,TRBV19,CASSPPGPGGPTKNIQYF,TGTGCCAGTAGCCCGCCCGGCCCGGGCGGCCCTACCAAAAACATTCAGTACTTC
TRBJ1-5,NA,TRBD1,TRBV20-1,CSAIQGVNQPQHF,TGCAGTGCTATACAGGGGGTTAATCAGCCCCAGCATTTT
TRBJ1-2,NA,NA,TRBV6-5,CASSYRAAIGGYTF,TGTGCCAGCAGTTACAGGGCCGCCATCGGGGGCTACACCTTC
TRBJ2-3,NA,NA,TRBV5-5,CASSFSWRSGTDTQYF,TGTGCCAGCAGCTTCTCCTGGCGAAGTGGCACAGATACGCAGTATTTT
TRBJ2-1,NA,NA,TRBV12-3/TRBV12-4,CASMISYNEQFF,TGTGCCAGCATGATATCCTACAATGAGCAGTTCTTC
TRBJ2-3,once,NA,TRBV5-1,CAGSLQDTDTQYF,TGCGCCGGCAGCTTACAGGACACAGATACGCAGTATTTT
TRBJ2-7,NA,NA,TRBV7-2,CASSFGEPPSLEQYF,TGTGCCAGCAGCTTCGGGGAGCCTCCGTCGCTCGAGCAGTACTTC
TRBJ2-5,once,TRBD2,TRBV2,CASSEWAGAETQYF,TGTGCCAGCAGTGAATGGGCGGGAGCAGAGACCCAGTACTTC
TRBJ1-5,NA,NA,TRBV20-1,CSARDSFNQPQHF,TGCAGTGCTAGGGACAGCTTCAATCAGCCCCAGCATTTT
TRBJ1-1,once,TRBD1,TRBV12-3/TRBV12-4,CASSTQGGDEAFF,TGTGCCAGCAGCACTCAGGGGGGGGATGAAGCTTTCTTT
TRBJ2-3,once,TRBD1,TRBV5-6,CASSFQTGTPSDTQYF,TGTGCCAGCAGCTTCCAGACAGGGACCCCTTCAGATACGCAGTATTTT
TRBJ2-7,NA,TRBD2,TRBV4-1,CASSQIAGFSSYEQYF,TGCGCCAGCAGCCAAATAGCGGGGTTTAGCTCCTACGAGCAGTACTTC
TRBJ2-4,NA,NA,TRBV12-3/TRBV12-4,CASSPPGGAKNIQYF,TGTGCCAGCAGTCCCCCCGGAGGCGCCAAAAACATTCAGTACTTC
TRBJ1-2,NA,TRBD1,TRBV4-1,CASSQVLLQGEKSYGYTF,TGCGCCAGCAGCCAAGTGCTCCTACAGGGGGAAAAGAGCTATGGCTACACCTTC
TRBJ2-1,NA,NA,TRBV20-1,CSARRGWQFF,TGCAGTGCCCGTCGTGGGTGGCAGTTCTTC
TRBJ2-5,NA,TRBD1,TRBV12-3/TRBV12-4,CASSTNRGRETQYF,TGTGCCAGCAGTACTAACAGGGGACGAGAGACCCAGTACTTC
TRBJ2-4,NA,TRBD2,TRBV7-9,CASNPGGAKNIQYF,TGTGCCAGCAATCCGGGGGGGGCCAAAAACATTCAGTACTTC